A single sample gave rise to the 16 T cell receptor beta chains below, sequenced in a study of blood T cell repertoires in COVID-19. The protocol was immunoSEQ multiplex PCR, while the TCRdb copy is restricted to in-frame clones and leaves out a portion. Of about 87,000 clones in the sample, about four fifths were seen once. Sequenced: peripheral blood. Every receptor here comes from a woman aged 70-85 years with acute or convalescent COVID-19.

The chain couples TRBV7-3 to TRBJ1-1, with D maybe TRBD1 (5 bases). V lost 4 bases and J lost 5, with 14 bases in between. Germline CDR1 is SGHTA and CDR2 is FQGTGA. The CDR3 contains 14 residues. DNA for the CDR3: TGTGCCAGCAGCTCTACGGAAGGGGTGACTGAAGCTTTCTTT. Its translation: CASSSTEGVTEAFF.

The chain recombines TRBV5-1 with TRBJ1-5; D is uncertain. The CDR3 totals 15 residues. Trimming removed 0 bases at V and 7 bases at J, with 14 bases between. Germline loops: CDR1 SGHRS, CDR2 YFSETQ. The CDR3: CASSLVGGHGQPQHF. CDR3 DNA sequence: TGCGCCAGCAGCTTGGTAGGCGGGCATGGGCAGCCCCAGCATTTT.

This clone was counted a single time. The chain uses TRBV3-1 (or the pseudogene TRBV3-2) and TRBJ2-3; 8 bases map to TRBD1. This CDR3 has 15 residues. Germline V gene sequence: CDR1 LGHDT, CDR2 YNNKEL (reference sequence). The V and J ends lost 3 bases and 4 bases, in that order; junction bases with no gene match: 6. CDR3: CASSQRQGTPDTQYF. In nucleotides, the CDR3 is TGTGCCAGCAGCCAGCGACAGGGGACCCCAGATACGCAGTATTTT.

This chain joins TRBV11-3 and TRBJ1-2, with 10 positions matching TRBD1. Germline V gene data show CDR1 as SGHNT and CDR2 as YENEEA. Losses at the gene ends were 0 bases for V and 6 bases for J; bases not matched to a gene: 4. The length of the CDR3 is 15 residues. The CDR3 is CASSLDRGQGNGYTF. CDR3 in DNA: TGTGCCAGCAGCTTAGATCGGGGACAGGGGAATGGCTACACCTTC.

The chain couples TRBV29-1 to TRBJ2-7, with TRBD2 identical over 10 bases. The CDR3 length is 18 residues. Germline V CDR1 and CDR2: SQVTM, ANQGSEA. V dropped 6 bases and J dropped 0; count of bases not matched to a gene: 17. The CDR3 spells CSVSGVTSGPSSSYEQYF. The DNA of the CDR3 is TGCAGCGTATCCGGCGTGACTAGCGGGCCTTCGAGCTCCTACGAGCAGTACTTC.

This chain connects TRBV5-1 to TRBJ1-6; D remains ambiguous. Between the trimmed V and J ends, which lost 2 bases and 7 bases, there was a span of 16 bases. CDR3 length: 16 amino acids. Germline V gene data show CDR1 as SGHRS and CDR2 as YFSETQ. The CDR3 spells CASSFEGGTKNSPLHF. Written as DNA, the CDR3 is TGCGCCAGCAGCTTCGAGGGCGGTACAAAGAATTCACCCCTCCACTTT.

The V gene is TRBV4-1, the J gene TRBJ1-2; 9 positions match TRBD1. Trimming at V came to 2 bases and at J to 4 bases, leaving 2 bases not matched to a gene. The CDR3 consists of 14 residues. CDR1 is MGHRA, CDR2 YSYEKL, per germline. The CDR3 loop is CASSQSGQGYGYTF. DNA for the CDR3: TGCGCCAGCAGCCAATCGGGACAGGGCTATGGCTACACCTTC.

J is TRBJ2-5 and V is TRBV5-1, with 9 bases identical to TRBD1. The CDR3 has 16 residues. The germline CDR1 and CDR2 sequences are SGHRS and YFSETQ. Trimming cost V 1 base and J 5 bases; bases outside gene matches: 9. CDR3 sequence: CASSLLGTGGSETQYF. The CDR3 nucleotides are TGCGCCAGCAGCTTGTTGGGAACAGGGGGCAGCGAGACCCAGTACTTC.

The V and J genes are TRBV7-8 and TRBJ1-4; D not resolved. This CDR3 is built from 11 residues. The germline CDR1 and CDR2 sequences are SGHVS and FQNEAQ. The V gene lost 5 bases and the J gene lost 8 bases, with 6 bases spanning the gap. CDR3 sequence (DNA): TGTGCCAGCAGCCCGGGGGAAAAACTGTTTTTT. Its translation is CASSPGEKLFF.

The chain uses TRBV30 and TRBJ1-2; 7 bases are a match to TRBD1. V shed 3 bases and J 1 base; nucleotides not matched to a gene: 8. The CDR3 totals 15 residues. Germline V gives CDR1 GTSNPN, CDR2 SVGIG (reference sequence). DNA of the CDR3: TGTGCCTGGAGGGAACAGGGGTGGGATAACTATGGCTACACCTTC. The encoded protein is CAWREQGWDNYGYTF.

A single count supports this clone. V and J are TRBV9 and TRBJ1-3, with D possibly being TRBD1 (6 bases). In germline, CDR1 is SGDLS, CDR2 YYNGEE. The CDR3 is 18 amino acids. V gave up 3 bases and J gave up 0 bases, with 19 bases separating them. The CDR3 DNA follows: TGTGCCAGCAGCGCCGCGGGGGACACCCGGAGCTCTGGAAACACCATATATTTT. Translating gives CASSAAGDTRSSGNTIYF.

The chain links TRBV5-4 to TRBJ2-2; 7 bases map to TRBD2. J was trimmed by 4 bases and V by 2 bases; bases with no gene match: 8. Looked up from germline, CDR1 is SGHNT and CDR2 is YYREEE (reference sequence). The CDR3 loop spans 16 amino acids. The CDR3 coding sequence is TGTGCCAGCAGCTTTGGCCGGAGCGGGGCCACCGGGGAGCTGTTTTTT. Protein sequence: CASSFGRSGATGELFF.

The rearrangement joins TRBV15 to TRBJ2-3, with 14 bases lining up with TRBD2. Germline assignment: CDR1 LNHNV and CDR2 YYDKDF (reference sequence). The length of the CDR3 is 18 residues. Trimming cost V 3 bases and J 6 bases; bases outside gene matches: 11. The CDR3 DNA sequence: TGTGCCACCAGCAGTCGAAAGACTAGCGGGGGGGCAACGGATACGCAGTATTTT. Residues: CATSSRKTSGGATDTQYF.

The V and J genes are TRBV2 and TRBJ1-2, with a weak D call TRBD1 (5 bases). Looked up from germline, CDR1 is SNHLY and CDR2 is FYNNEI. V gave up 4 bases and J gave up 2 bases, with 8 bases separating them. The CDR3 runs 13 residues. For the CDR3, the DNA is TGTGCCAGCAGTGGACAGATGAACTATGGCTACACCTTC. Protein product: CASSGQMNYGYTF.

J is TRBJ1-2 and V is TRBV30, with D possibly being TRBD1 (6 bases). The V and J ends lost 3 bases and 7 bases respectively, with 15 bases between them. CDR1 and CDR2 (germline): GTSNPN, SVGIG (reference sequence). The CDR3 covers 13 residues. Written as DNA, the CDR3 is TGTGCCTGGAGAATTATTGGGGGCCCTGGCTACACCTTC. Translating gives CAWRIIGGPGYTF. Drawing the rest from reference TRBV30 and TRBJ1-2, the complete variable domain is SQTIHQWPATLVQPVGSPLSLECTVEGTSNPNLYWYRQAAGRGLQLLFYSVGIGQISSEVPQNLSASRPQDRQFILSSKKLLLSDSGFYLCAWRIIGGPGYTFGSGTRLTVV.

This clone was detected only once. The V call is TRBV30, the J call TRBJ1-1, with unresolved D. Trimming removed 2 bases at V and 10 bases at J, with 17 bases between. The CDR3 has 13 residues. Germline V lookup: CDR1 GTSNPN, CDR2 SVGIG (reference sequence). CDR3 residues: CAWSRTSPAGAFF. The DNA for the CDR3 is TGTGCCTGGAGTCGGACTTCTCCGGCGGGAGCTTTCTTT.